One and the same sample provided the 32 T cell receptor beta chains below, sequenced in a study of shared T cell receptors in the human thymus. The repertoire was sequenced with immunoSEQ multiplex PCR; TCRdb's copy has only in-frame clones and lacks some. The sample yields 700,000 to 750,000 clones, 80% to 90% seen once. The sample was also linked to a second study, of human thymus T cells.

The sample consisted of thymocytes. These receptors were collected from a girl under two years old with a congenital heart defect.

This clone was detected only once. The same CDR3 also results from other DNA sequences found in this sample. The J gene is TRBJ1-6, the V gene TRBV6-5, with TRBD1 matching 12 bases. Trimming cost V 4 bases and J 7 bases; bases outside gene matches: 5. The CDR3 loop spans 16 amino acids. From germline, CDR1 is MNHEY and CDR2 SVGAGI. The CDR3 nucleotides read TGTGCCAGCAGTTGGGACAGGGGGCCCCAAAATTCACCCCTCCACTTT. Translating it yields CASSWDRGPQNSPLHF.

The gene calls are TRBV5-1 and TRBJ2-2, with TRBD2 matching 8 bases. V shed 2 bases, J shed 4 bases, and the junction held 1 base outside the gene matches. The CDR3 is 14 amino acids. Germline V gene sequence: CDR1 SGHRS, CDR2 YFSETQ. The CDR3 region is CASSLGLATGELFF. CDR3 nucleotides: TGCGCCAGCAGCTTAGGACTAGCCACCGGGGAGCTGTTTTTT.

The V and J genes are TRBV2 and TRBJ2-2, with 9 bases lining up with TRBD1. In germline, CDR1 is SNHLY, CDR2 FYNNEI. CDR3 length: 15 residues. V gave up 6 bases and J gave up 6 bases; unmatched junction bases: 8. The CDR3 DNA is TGTGCCAGCAGCCACGACAGGGGGTTTGCCGGGGAGCTGTTTTTT. Amino acids: CASSHDRGFAGELFF. The full variable domain, its missing parts supplied by reference TRBV2 and TRBJ2-2, is EPEVTQTPSHQVTQMGQEVILRCVPISNHLYFYWYRQILGQKVEFLVSFYNNEISEKSEIFDDQFSVERPDGSNFTLKIRSTKLEDSAMYFCASSHDRGFAGELFFGEGSRLTVL.

V gene TRBV27 combines with J gene TRBJ2-2; 7 positions agree with TRBD1. This CDR3 contains 15 residues. Losses at the gene ends were 6 bases for V and 1 base for J; bases not matched to a gene: 5. CDR1 and CDR2 from the germline V gene are MNHEY and SMNVEV (reference sequence). The CDR3: CASSHRGGNTGELFF. CDR3 nucleotides: TGTGCCAGCAGCCACAGGGGTGGGAACACCGGGGAGCTGTTTTTT.

Only a few counts were recorded for this clone. The V gene is TRBV19, the J gene TRBJ2-1, with 7 nucleotides matching TRBD1. Germline V CDR1 and CDR2: LNHDA, SQIVND (reference sequence). The CDR3 covers 13 residues. V dropped 4 bases and J dropped 8; count of bases not matched to a gene: 5. The DNA of the CDR3 is TGTGCCAGTAGTACAAGCCAGGGGGATGAGCAGTTCTTC. It yields the protein CASSTSQGDEQFF.

This clone was seen a single time. V and J are TRBV2 and TRBJ1-2, with no clear D. Germline V lookup: CDR1 SNHLY, CDR2 FYNNEI. Trimming pared 3 bases from V and 5 bases from J, leaving 10 bases between. CDR3 size: 13 residues. The CDR3 loop reads CASSDRQFYGYTF. The DNA for the CDR3 is TGTGCCAGCAGTGACAGGCAGTTTTATGGCTACACCTTC.

The chain employs TRBV27 and TRBJ1-2; TRBD1 matches 7 bases. The CDR3 sequence is 17 residues long. Looked up from germline, CDR1 is MNHEY and CDR2 is SMNVEV (reference sequence). V was clipped by 5 bases and J by 4 bases; unmatched bases: 16. The CDR3 here is CASSHLHRGRSFYGYTF. CDR3 DNA sequence: TGTGCCAGCAGTCATCTACACAGGGGAAGGTCCTTCTATGGCTACACCTTC.

The chain is built from TRBV5-1 and TRBJ2-7; 7 positions agree with TRBD1. V was clipped by 1 base and J by 1 base; unmatched bases: 2. Germline CDR1 SGHRS, CDR2 YFSETQ. This CDR3 contains 14 residues. The CDR3 nucleotides read TGCGCCAGCAGCTTGACAGGGGAATCCTACGAGCAGTACTTC. Translated: CASSLTGESYEQYF.

The chain joins TRBV28 to TRBJ2-1; possibly TRBD2 for D (6 bases). Trimming took 7 bases from V and 0 from J, leaving 13 bases between them. The CDR3 has 15 amino acids. Germline CDR1 and CDR2: MDHEN and SYDVKM. This CDR3 reads CASTRDWSSYNEQFF. CDR3 DNA: TGTGCCAGCACTCGGGACTGGAGCTCCTACAATGAGCAGTTCTTC.

The rearrangement links TRBV2 to TRBJ1-2, with D unresolved. This CDR3 has 13 amino acids. Germline V CDR1 and CDR2: SNHLY, FYNNEI. Trimming shortened V by 4 bases and J by 7 bases, and 13 bases separated the two germline ends. The CDR3 here is CASSATRPSGYTF. Written as DNA, the CDR3 is TGTGCCAGCAGTGCGACACGGCCCTCTGGCTACACCTTC.

The chain recombines TRBV27 with TRBJ2-3; D gene uncertain. The V and J ends lost 10 bases and 2 bases respectively, with 16 bases between them. This CDR3 region has 14 residues. Germline lookup yields CDR1 MNHEY and CDR2 SMNVEV (reference sequence). CDR3 loop: CATTRGQLTDTQYF. CDR3 in DNA: TGTGCCACCACCCGAGGTCAACTCACAGATACGCAGTATTTT.

The sample holds one count of this clone. The chain joins TRBV2 to TRBJ1-5, with D tentatively TRBD1 (5 bases). V was pared by 1 base and J by 7 bases, with 29 bases between. The germline CDR1 and CDR2 sequences are SNHLY and FYNNEI. The CDR3 contains 20 residues. The CDR3 nucleotides are TGTGCCAGCAGTGAAGTGTGGTTAGGGGCTTGGTCGGGGGTTGGGCAGCCCCAGCATTTT. It encodes CASSEVWLGAWSGVGQPQHF.

CDR3 bases: TGTGCCAGCAGTGAAGTTATTTTGGGAAACACCATATATTTT. Translated, it gives CASSEVILGNTIYF. The gene calls are TRBV2 and TRBJ1-3; D gene ambiguous. There are 14 residues in the CDR3. Trimming pared 1 base from V and 4 bases from J, leaving 8 bases between. Per the germline V gene, CDR1 is SNHLY and CDR2 is FYNNEI.

The chain combines TRBV30 with TRBJ2-7; tentative D call: TRBD1 (5 bases). The CDR3 consists of 15 residues. In germline, CDR1 is GTSNPN, CDR2 SVGIG (reference sequence). The V gene lost 0 bases and the J gene lost 4 bases, with 16 bases spanning the gap. This chain's CDR3 is CAWSVVGDSFYEQYF. In DNA, the CDR3 is TGTGCCTGGAGTGTTGTCGGCGACAGCTTTTACGAGCAGTACTTC.

The chain employs TRBV27 and TRBJ1-2; TRBD1 matches 8 bases. The junction had 2 bases not matched to a gene; V was cut back by 2 bases and J by 3 bases. This CDR3 has 14 residues. The germline V gene encodes CDR1 MNHEY and CDR2 SMNVEV (reference sequence). The CDR3 is CASSLQGAHYGYTF. CDR3 nucleotide sequence: TGTGCCAGCAGTTTACAGGGGGCTCACTATGGCTACACCTTC.

The chain uses TRBV2 and TRBJ2-1; 12 positions agree with TRBD2. The V gene's germline CDR1 is SNHLY and CDR2 FYNNEI. The CDR3 runs 17 residues. Trimming cost V 6 bases and J 0 bases; bases outside gene matches: 6. Here the CDR3 reads CASRILAGGSSYNEQFF. As DNA, the CDR3 is TGTGCCAGCAGGATACTAGCGGGGGGTAGCTCCTACAATGAGCAGTTCTTC.

This clone appeared a single time. The rearrangement joins TRBV12-5 to TRBJ1-2; 12 nucleotides align to TRBD1. The germline CDR1 and CDR2 sequences are LGHNT and FRNRAP. The CDR3 covers 14 residues. V was pared by 4 bases and J by 6 bases, with 3 bases of the junction left unmatched. CDR3: CASGWDRGRDGYTF. CDR3 in DNA: TGTGCTAGTGGTTGGGACAGGGGGCGAGATGGCTACACCTTC.

This chain joins TRBV7-4 and TRBJ1-1; D is unclear. CDR3 length equals 13 residues. V was cut by 5 bases and J by 4 bases, with 11 bases left in between. Germline lookup yields CDR1 SGHVT and CDR2 SQSDAQ. In DNA, the CDR3 is TGTGCCAGCAGCCCTAGAGTGCCCACTGAAGCTTTCTTT. Translated, it gives CASSPRVPTEAFF. Looking up the rest from reference TRBV7-4 and TRBJ1-1 gives the full variable domain: GAGVSQSPRYKVAKRGRDVALRCDSISGHVTLYWYRQTLGQGSEVLTYSQSDAQRDKSGRPSGRFSAERPERSVSTLKIQRTEQGDSAVYLCASSPRVPTEAFFGQGTRLTVV.

The chain employs TRBV4-1 and TRBJ2-7; 7 bases are a match to TRBD1. V lost 4 bases, J lost 4 bases, and 4 bases stayed unmatched. The CDR3 length is 13 residues. Germline V gene sequence: CDR1 MGHRA, CDR2 YSYEKL. The CDR3 spells CASSPDREYEQYF. CDR3 in DNA: TGCGCCAGCAGCCCCGACAGGGAATACGAGCAGTACTTC.

The count of this clone is one. The chain links TRBV4-3 to TRBJ2-3; D remains ambiguous. CDR1 and CDR2 from the germline V gene are LGHNA and YSLEER. Trimming shortened V by 1 base and J by 1 base, and 6 bases separated the two germline ends. The CDR3 totals 14 residues. CDR3 sequence reads: CASSQVAGTDTQYF. The CDR3 nucleotides read TGCGCCAGCAGCCAAGTGGCTGGCACAGATACGCAGTATTTT.

DNA for the CDR3: TGTGCCAGCAGTGATTCCTGGAACACCGGGGAGCTGTTTTTT. It specifies CASSDSWNTGELFF. The chain combines TRBV6-1 with TRBJ2-2; D unresolved. Trimming cost V 3 bases and J 1 base, with 6 bases left between them. CDR3 size: 14 residues. In germline, CDR1 is MNHNS, CDR2 SASEGT.

J is TRBJ2-2 and V is TRBV20-1; D perhaps matches TRBD1 (5 bases). CDR3 length: 10 amino acids. The germline gives CDR1 DFQATT, CDR2 SNEGSKA (reference sequence). Trimming pared 3 bases from V and 11 bases from J, leaving 7 bases between. CDR3 in DNA: TGCAGTGCTAGGGGGCGTGAGCTGTTTTTT. Its protein product is CSARGRELFF.

The chain links TRBV27 to TRBJ1-4; 8 bases agree with TRBD1. CDR3 length: 15 amino acids. J gave up 7 bases and V 4 bases, and 8 bases lay outside the gene matches. CDR1 MNHEY and CDR2 SMNVEV come from the germline V gene (reference sequence). CDR3 protein: CASSSSKQGGEKLFF. CDR3 sequence (DNA): TGTGCCAGCAGTTCCTCCAAACAGGGGGGTGAAAAACTGTTTTTT.

This sequence joins TRBV11-2 and TRBJ2-1, with D possibly being TRBD2 (5 bases). Germline lookup yields CDR1 SGHAT and CDR2 FQNNGV. V was clipped by 5 bases and J by 7 bases, with 12 bases between them. This CDR3 spans 13 amino acids. The DNA for the CDR3 is TGTGCCAGCAGCCCCCTAGCTTGGAATGAGCAGTTCTTC. Protein sequence: CASSPLAWNEQFF.

This clone was observed a handful of times. The V call is TRBV6-1, the J call TRBJ1-2, with 7 bases that match TRBD1. The length of the CDR3 is 14 residues. V was clipped by 4 bases and J by 6 bases; unmatched bases: 8. CDR1 MNHNS and CDR2 SASEGT come from the germline V gene. The CDR3 region has the DNA TGTGCCAGCAGTGGCGCCAGGGGGGAAAATGGCTACACCTTC. Translated: CASSGARGENGYTF.

The chain links TRBV18 to TRBJ1-1, with D tentatively TRBD1 (5 bases). The germline gives CDR1 KGHSH, CDR2 LQKENI. V lost 2 bases, J lost 0 bases, and 10 bases lay in between. The CDR3 consists of 15 residues. CDR3 amino acids: CASSPETVLNTEAFF. The CDR3 DNA sequence: TGTGCCAGCTCACCAGAGACAGTTCTGAACACTGAAGCTTTCTTT. The whole variable domain, filled in from reference TRBV18 and TRBJ1-1, reads NAGVMQNPRHLVRRRGQEARLRCSPMKGHSHVYWYRQLPEEGLKFMVYLQKENIIDESGMPKERFSAEFPKEGPSILRIQQVVRGDSAAYFCASSPETVLNTEAFFGQGTRLTVV.

The CDR3 DNA follows: TGTGCCAGCAGCTTAACCGACACAGGAGGGACGCTCCTGGGCTACACCTTC. It translates to CASSLTDTGGTLLGYTF. V usage is TRBV7-6 and J usage is TRBJ1-2, with TRBD1 as a possible D gene (5 bases). Germline CDR1 and CDR2: SGHVS and FNYEAQ. The CDR3 has 17 amino acids. Trimming took 2 bases from V and 8 from J, leaving 24 bases between them.

J is TRBJ2-4 and V is TRBV14, with D tentatively TRBD1 (6 bases). V was cut by 4 bases and J by 3 bases, with 10 bases left in between. CDR1 is SGHDN, CDR2 FVKESK, per germline. There are 14 residues in the CDR3. This chain's CDR3 is CASSLPGHKNIQYF. The CDR3 DNA reads as TGTGCCAGCAGCCTTCCGGGACACAAAAACATTCAGTACTTC.

The chain combines TRBV13 with TRBJ1-4; 9 bases align to TRBD1. Germline V lookup: CDR1 PRHDT, CDR2 FYEKMQ (reference sequence). The CDR3 runs to 14 residues. With V trimmed by 5 bases and J by 7 bases, 5 bases remained unmatched. CDR3: CASSPDRGGEKLFF. The DNA of the CDR3 is TGTGCCAGCAGCCCGGACAGGGGCGGTGAAAAACTGTTTTTT.

This clone occurred a few times. The chain is built from TRBV19 and TRBJ1-5, with D unresolved. With 9 bases removed from V and 4 bases from J, the gap between germline ends came to 13 bases. Germline V gene data show CDR1 as LNHDA and CDR2 as SQIVND (reference sequence). The CDR3 is 13 amino acids. The CDR3 nucleotides read TGTGCCAGCCAGTATTCGGGGAATCAGCCCCAGCATTTT. Residues: CASQYSGNQPQHF.

The chain links TRBV9 to TRBJ2-3, with 10 positions matching TRBD2. Germline CDR1 and CDR2: SGDLS and YYNGEE. This CDR3 has 15 amino acids. Trimming removed 4 bases from V and 2 bases from J; junction bases left unmatched: 4. The CDR3: CASSQSGGDTDTQYF. Here the CDR3 DNA reads TGTGCCAGCAGCCAAAGCGGGGGGGACACAGATACGCAGTATTTT.

The chain is built from TRBV6-6 and TRBJ2-7; D is possibly TRBD1 (6 bases). Trimming took off 0 bases at V and 4 bases at J, with 16 bases between the two ends. Germline V gene lookup returns CDR1 MNHNY and CDR2 SVGAGI (reference sequence). The CDR3 extends over 16 amino acids. CDR3: CASSYSQGPPSYEQYF. The CDR3 nucleotides are TGTGCCAGCAGTTACTCACAGGGACCTCCTTCGTACGAGCAGTACTTC.